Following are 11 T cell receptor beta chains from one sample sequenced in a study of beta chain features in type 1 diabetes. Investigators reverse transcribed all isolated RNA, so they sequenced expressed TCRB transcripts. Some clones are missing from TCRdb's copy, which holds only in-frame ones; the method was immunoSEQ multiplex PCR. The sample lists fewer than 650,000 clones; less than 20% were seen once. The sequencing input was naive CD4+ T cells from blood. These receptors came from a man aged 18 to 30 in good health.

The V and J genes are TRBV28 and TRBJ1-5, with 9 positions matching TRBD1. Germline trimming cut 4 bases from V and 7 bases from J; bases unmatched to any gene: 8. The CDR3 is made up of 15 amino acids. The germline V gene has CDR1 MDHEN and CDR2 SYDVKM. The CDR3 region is CASSSGTGSGQPQHF. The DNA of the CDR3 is TGTGCCAGCAGTTCAGGGACAGGGTCAGGGCAGCCCCAGCATTTT.

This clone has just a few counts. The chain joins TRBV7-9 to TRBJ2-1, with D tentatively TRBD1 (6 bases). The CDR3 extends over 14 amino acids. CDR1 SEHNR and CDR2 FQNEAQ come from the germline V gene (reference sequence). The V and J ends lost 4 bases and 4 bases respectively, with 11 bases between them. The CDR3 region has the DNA TGTGCCAGCAGCTCCGGGACATTGTACAATGAGCAGTTCTTC. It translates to CASSSGTLYNEQFF. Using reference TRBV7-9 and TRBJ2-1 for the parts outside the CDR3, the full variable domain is DTGVSQNPRHKITKRGQNVTFRCDPISEHNRLYWYRQTLGQGPEFLTYFQNEAQLEKSRLLSDRFSAERPKGSFSTLEIQRTEQGDSAMYLCASSSGTLYNEQFFGPGTRLTVL.

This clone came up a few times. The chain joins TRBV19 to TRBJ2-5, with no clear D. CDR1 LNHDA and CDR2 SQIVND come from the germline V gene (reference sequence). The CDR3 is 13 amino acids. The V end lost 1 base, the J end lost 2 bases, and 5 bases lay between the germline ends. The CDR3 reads CASSIAGQETQYF. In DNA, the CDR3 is TGTGCCAGTAGTATAGCCGGGCAAGAGACCCAGTACTTC. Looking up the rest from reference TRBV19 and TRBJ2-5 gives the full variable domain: DGGITQSPKYLFRKEGQNVTLSCEQNLNHDAMYWYRQDPGQGLRLIYYSQIVNDFQKGDIAEGYSVSREKKESFPLTVTSAQKNPTAFYLCASSIAGQETQYFGPGTRLLVL.

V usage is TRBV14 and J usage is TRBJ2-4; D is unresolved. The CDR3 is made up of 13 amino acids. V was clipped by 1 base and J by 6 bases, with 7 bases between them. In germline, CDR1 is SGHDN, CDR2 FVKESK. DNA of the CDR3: TGTGCCAGCAGCCAAGGGCTAACAAACATTCAGTACTTC. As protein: CASSQGLTNIQYF.

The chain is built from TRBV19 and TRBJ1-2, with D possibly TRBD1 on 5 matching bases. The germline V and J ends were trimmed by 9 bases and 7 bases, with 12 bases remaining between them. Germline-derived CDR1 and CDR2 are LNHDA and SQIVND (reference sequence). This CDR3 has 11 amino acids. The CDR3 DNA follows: TGTGCCAGAAAGACAGTTCCTGGCTACACCTTC. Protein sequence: CARKTVPGYTF.

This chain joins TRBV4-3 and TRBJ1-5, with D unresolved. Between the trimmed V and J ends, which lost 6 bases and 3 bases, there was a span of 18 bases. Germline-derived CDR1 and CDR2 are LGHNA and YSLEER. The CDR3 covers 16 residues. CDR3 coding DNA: TGCGCCAGCAGTCTGGAAGTCACGGGAGTCAATCAGCCCCAGCATTTT. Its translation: CASSLEVTGVNQPQHF.

This CDR3 is CASSLAAANQPQHF. In DNA, the CDR3 is TGTGCCAGCAGCTTAGCGGCAGCCAATCAGCCCCAGCATTTT. The chain links TRBV7-2 to TRBJ1-5; no reliable D call. CDR3 size: 14 residues. Trimming left V 0 bases short and J 3 bases short, with 6 bases between. Germline V CDR1 and CDR2: SGHTA, FQGNSA.

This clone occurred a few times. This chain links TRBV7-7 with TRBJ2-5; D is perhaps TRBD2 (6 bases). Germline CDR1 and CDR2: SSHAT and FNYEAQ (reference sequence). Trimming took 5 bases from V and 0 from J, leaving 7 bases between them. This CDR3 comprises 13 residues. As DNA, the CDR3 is TGTGCCAGCAGCGCGGGGTACCAAGAGACCCAGTACTTC. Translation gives CASSAGYQETQYF. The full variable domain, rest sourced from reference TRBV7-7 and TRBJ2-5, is GAGVSQSPRYKVTKRGQDVTLRCDPISSHATLYWYQQALGQGPEFLTYFNYEAQPDKSGLPSDRFSAERPEGSISTLTIQRTEQRDSAMYRCASSAGYQETQYFGPGTRLLVL.

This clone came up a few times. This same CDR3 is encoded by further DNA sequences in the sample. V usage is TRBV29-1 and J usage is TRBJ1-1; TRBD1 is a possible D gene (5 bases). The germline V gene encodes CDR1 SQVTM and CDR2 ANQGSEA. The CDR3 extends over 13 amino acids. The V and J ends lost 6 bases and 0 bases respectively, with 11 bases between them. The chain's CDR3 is CSVAGRMNTEAFF. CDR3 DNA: TGCAGCGTGGCAGGGCGAATGAACACTGAAGCTTTCTTT.

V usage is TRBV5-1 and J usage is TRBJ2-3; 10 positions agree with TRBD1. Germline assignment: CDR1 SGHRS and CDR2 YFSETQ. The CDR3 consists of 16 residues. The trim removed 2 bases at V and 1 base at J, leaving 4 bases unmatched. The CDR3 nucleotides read TGCGCCAGCAGCTTCCGGACAGGGGGAGGCACAGATACGCAGTATTTT. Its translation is CASSFRTGGGTDTQYF.

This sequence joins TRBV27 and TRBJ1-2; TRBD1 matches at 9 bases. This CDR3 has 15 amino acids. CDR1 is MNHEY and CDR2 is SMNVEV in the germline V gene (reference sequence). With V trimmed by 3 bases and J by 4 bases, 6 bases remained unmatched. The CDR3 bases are TGTGCCAGCAGTTTTGGTATGGGACAGGGCTATGGCTACACCTTC. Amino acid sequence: CASSFGMGQGYGYTF.